A selection of T cell receptor beta chains follows, all from one sample in a study of shared clonotypes between healthy human individuals. Only in-frame clones appear in the TCRdb table, and some are missing; sequencing was by immunoSEQ multiplex PCR. The profile shows about 480,000 clones, 79% of them singletons. The sequencing input was PBMCs. These receptors originate from a woman in her 40s in good health. Some clones in this sample may be carry-over from other donors' samples. The CDR3 runs from the conserved cysteine through the conserved F or W. The D gene is left open where the match is weak.

j_call v_call d_call cdr3_nt cdr3_aa
TRBJ2-1 TRBV6-6 TRBD2 TGTGCCAGCACCCAAGTTGGGGAGGGTTACAATGAGCAGTTCTTC CASTQVGEGYNEQFF
TRBJ2-7 TRBV7-2 NA TGTGCCAGCAGCCCTGCAAGATCCTACGAGCAGTACTTC CASSPARSYEQYF
TRBJ1-4 TRBV19 NA TGTGCCAGTAGTTTCTCGACTTGGGGGGGTGAAAAACTGTTTTTT CASSFSTWGGEKLFF
TRBJ2-5 TRBV6-4 TRBD1 TGTGCCAGCAACCCCTACGGACAGGAGAACCAAGAGACCCAGTACTTC CASNPYGQENQETQYF
TRBJ2-1 TRBV7-3 NA TGTGCCAGCAGCTTAGGGCGGGATCCAAATGAGCAGTTCTTC CASSLGRDPNEQFF
TRBJ2-2 TRBV5-6 TRBD1 TGTGCCAGCAGCTTAGGGACAGGGGCATCCGGGGAGCTGTTTTTT CASSLGTGASGELFF
TRBJ2-1 TRBV6-5 NA TGTGCCAGCAGTTACGCCACTAGAAGCTCCTACAATGAGCAGTTCTTC CASSYATRSSYNEQFF
TRBJ2-1 TRBV28 NA TGTGCCAGCAGTTTATCCCGCCCGGAGCAGTTCTTC CASSLSRPEQFF
TRBJ1-2 TRBV7-3 NA TGTGCCAGCAGCCTTGGACACGGCTATGGCTACACCTTC CASSLGHGYGYTF
TRBJ2-3 TRBV11-2 NA TGTGCCAGCAGCTGGCCCTTTGGGGGACGGCGGGACACAGATACGCAGTATTTT CASSWPFGGRRDTDTQYF
TRBJ2-1 TRBV28 NA TGTGCCAGCAGTCGCGTGGGGGGCTCCTACAATGAGCAGTTCTTC CASSRVGGSYNEQFF
TRBJ2-2 TRBV9 TRBD2 TGTGCCAGCAGCGTACGGCCGGGACTAGCGACCGGGGAGCTGTTTTTT CASSVRPGLATGELFF